The 8 T cell receptor beta chains presented below share a single source sample, sequenced in a study of shared clonotypes between healthy human individuals. Data came from immunoSEQ multiplex PCR; TCRdb stores just in-frame clones and leaves some out. Among approximately 470,000 clones, around 85% were seen once, and the ten largest hold approximately 11%. The sequenced material came from PBMCs. The origin of the receptors is a woman aged 40 to 50 in good health. Some clones in this sample may be carry-over from other donors' samples.

About this clone: Since a far larger clone is one base different, this is likely a read error. This chain joins TRBV30 and TRBJ1-5, with a tentative D call TRBD1 (6 bases). This CDR3 comprises 14 residues. The V gene's germline CDR1 is GTSNPN and CDR2 SVGIG (reference sequence). The V gene lost 5 bases and the J gene lost 3 bases, with 14 bases spanning the gap. The CDR3: CAWPPGHNNQPQHF. The CDR3 DNA reads TGTGCCTGGCCTCCGGGACATAACAATCAGCCCCAGCATTTT.

This clone was seen at least ten times. The V gene is TRBV5-1, the J gene TRBJ2-7, with 9 bases aligning to TRBD1. The CDR3 runs 15 residues. The V segment lost 5 bases and the J segment 3 bases; nucleotides outside the gene matches: 9. The germline V gene has CDR1 SGHRS and CDR2 YFSETQ. The CDR3 loop reads CASRSGTGTLYEQYF. The CDR3 region has the DNA TGCGCCAGCAGGTCCGGGACAGGGACGCTCTACGAGCAGTACTTC.

This sequence joins TRBV30 and TRBJ1-5; 7 nucleotides agree with TRBD1. Germline CDR1 GTSNPN, CDR2 SVGIG (reference sequence). V lost 4 bases and J lost 4; bases outside the gene matches: 4. The CDR3 length is 13 residues. CDR3 nucleotides: TGTGCCTGGAAATCAGGGGGAAATCAGCCCCAGCATTTT. This gives the protein CAWKSGGNQPQHF.

The rearrangement uses TRBV5-1 and TRBJ2-1; 9 positions match TRBD1. Germline trimming cut 4 bases from V and 4 bases from J; bases unmatched to any gene: 6. Per germline, CDR1 SGHRS and CDR2 YFSETQ. The CDR3 is made up of 15 amino acids. DNA for the CDR3: TGCGCCAGCAGCCTACAGGGGGCGGAGTACAATGAGCAGTTCTTC. It is translated as CASSLQGAEYNEQFF.

A word on this clone: It differs at one base from a far larger clone, so likely a read error. CDR3 protein: CASSPIAKDLGLAGETQYF. DNA of the CDR3: TGTGCCAGCTCACCGATCGCGAAGGACTTGGGACTAGCGGGAGAGACCCAGTACTTC. This chain links TRBV18 with TRBJ2-5; the match to TRBD2 covers 12 bases. The CDR3 contains 19 residues. Germline V gene sequence: CDR1 KGHSH, CDR2 LQKENI. V was clipped by 3 bases and J by 4 bases; unmatched bases: 15.

J is TRBJ2-1 and V is TRBV29-1, with D possibly matching TRBD1 (6 bases). This CDR3 contains 13 residues. Trimming left V 7 bases short and J 4 bases short, with 14 bases between. The germline gives CDR1 SQVTM, CDR2 ANQGSEA. The CDR3 DNA sequence: TGCAGCGGTATAGGACAGAGATACAATGAGCAGTTCTTC. Its translation is CSGIGQRYNEQFF.

As to this clone: A far larger clone is off by one base, so a read error is likely. The gene calls are TRBV2 and TRBJ2-2; D is ambiguous. Germline V CDR1 and CDR2: SNHLY, FYNNEI. The V gene lost 6 bases and the J gene lost 4 bases, with 12 bases spanning the gap. This CDR3 has 14 amino acids. The CDR3 DNA reads TGTGCCAGCAGCCCGTTTACAGTCACCGGGGAGCTGTTTTTT. Translation: CASSPFTVTGELFF.

The chain uses TRBV30 and TRBJ2-5, with D possibly matching TRBD1 (5 bases). The DNA matches TRBJ2-7 better at its end, which makes the J call doubtful. Looked up from germline, CDR1 is GTSNPN and CDR2 is SVGIG (reference sequence). CDR3 size: 14 residues. CDR3 DNA sequence: TGTGCCTGGAGTTGGGGCGTAGGATCCTACGAGCAGTACTTC. Its translation: CAWSWGVGSYEQYF.